One sample yielded the 17 T cell receptor beta chains listed below, sequenced in a study of persistence of HIV-infected CD4 T cells (dated by TCRdb to between 2020 and 2021). The immunoSEQ hsTCRB assay version 4 in survey mode was used to sequence TCRbeta repertoires from genomic DNA. TCRdb limited this immuneACCESS table to in-frame rearrangements with V and J called. A share of clones is missing; checked studies link under half to unresolved V genes, and the rest is unexplained. For this sample there are about 43,000 clones; 70% to 90% appear just once. The ten biggest clones cover approximately 1% of the sample. The treatment or condition label, read with the paper, signifies: suppressive antiretroviral therapy. As a nonspecific positive control representing the CD4+ T cell repertoire, the cells were stimulated with anti-CD3/anti-CD28 magnetic beads. Sorting of responding CD4+ T cells was based on upregulation of both CD40 ligand and CD69.

The antigens for these receptors are not known. The sequences come from CD4+ T cells sorted from PBMCs after roughly 17-hour stimulation, collected from a patient who received antiretroviral therapy. Taken with the paper, the label for cell subset or site translates to: CD40L+CD69+ CD4 T cells responding to anti-CD3/anti-CD28 beads, representing the overall repertoire. The receptors derive from an adult man with HIV who was CMV-seropositive.

This clone was found once. The chain employs TRBV6-6 and TRBJ1-5, with 7 bases fitting TRBD1. Germline CDR1 MNHNY, CDR2 SVGAGI (reference sequence). There are 14 residues in the CDR3. The V and J ends lost 6 bases and 7 bases, in that order; junction bases with no gene match: 9. The CDR3 spells CASSSNRGGQPQHF. CDR3 in DNA: TGTGCCAGCAGCAGCAACAGGGGTGGGCAGCCCCAGCATTTT.

The V and J genes are TRBV6-1 and TRBJ1-6; D perhaps matches TRBD1 (5 bases). The CDR3 runs 15 residues. V was clipped by 2 bases and J by 5 bases, with 10 bases between them. Germline loops: CDR1 MNHNS, CDR2 SASEGT. This CDR3 reads CASSESTANNSPLHF. DNA of the CDR3: TGTGCCAGCAGTGAATCGACAGCCAATAATTCACCCCTCCACTTT.

The genes are TRBV6-5 and TRBJ1-1; tentative D call: TRBD1 (5 bases). Trimming took 6 bases from V and 0 from J, leaving 11 bases between them. Germline loops: CDR1 MNHEY, CDR2 SVGAGI. The CDR3 is 14 amino acids. CDR3 amino acids: CASRGRQMNTEAFF. In nucleotides, the CDR3 is TGTGCCAGCAGGGGTCGACAGATGAACACTGAAGCTTTCTTT.

CDR3 DNA: TGTGCCAGTATCCCCGGGGAGGGCCGTAATGAAAAACTGTTTTTT. This gives the protein CASIPGEGRNEKLFF. The chain employs TRBV19 and TRBJ1-4; D call uncertain. The germline gives CDR1 LNHDA, CDR2 SQIVND (reference sequence). This CDR3 comprises 15 residues. The V gene lost 7 bases and the J gene lost 4 bases, with 16 bases spanning the gap.

This clone was found once. The gene calls are TRBV18 and TRBJ1-2, with 7 bases identical to TRBD1. Trimming removed 8 bases from V and 2 bases from J; junction bases left unmatched: 5. CDR1 KGHSH and CDR2 LQKENI come from the germline V gene. This CDR3 region has 13 residues. The CDR3 coding sequence is TGTGCCAGCATTCCGGGACAGAACTATGGCTACACCTTC. Protein product: CASIPGQNYGYTF.

This chain connects TRBV24-1 to TRBJ2-3, with 13 bases fitting TRBD2. The CDR3 is 15 amino acids. Germline V lookup: CDR1 KGHDR, CDR2 SFDVKD. Germline trimming cut 9 bases from V and 4 bases from J; bases unmatched to any gene: 6. The CDR3 DNA reads as TGTGCCACCGGATCACTAGCGGGGGGGCCAGATACGCAGTATTTT. It specifies CATGSLAGGPDTQYF.

V gene TRBV4-1 combines with J gene TRBJ1-1; D is perhaps TRBD1 (6 bases). Germline loops: CDR1 MGHRA, CDR2 YSYEKL. The CDR3 is made up of 15 amino acids. V lost 4 bases and J lost 7, with 19 bases in between. The CDR3 DNA reads TGCGCCAGCAGCCCCCTCGGTCATCGGACAGATGAAGCTTTCTTT. This codes for CASSPLGHRTDEAFF.

The chain uses TRBV7-9 and TRBJ2-3; D gene uncertain. The CDR3 contains 15 residues. Germline V gene lookup returns CDR1 SEHNR and CDR2 FQNEAQ (reference sequence). V shed 5 bases and J shed 1 base, with 13 bases lying between them. The CDR3 reads CASSPSNSGTDTQYF. The DNA for the CDR3 is TGTGCCAGCAGCCCGTCTAATTCCGGCACAGATACGCAGTATTTT.

The chain carries TRBV7-9 and TRBJ1-1; D not certain. Trimming pared 1 base from V and 1 base from J, leaving 16 bases between. Germline V gives CDR1 SEHNR, CDR2 FQNEAQ (reference sequence). The length of the CDR3 is 17 residues. The chain's CDR3 is CASSLVIAGGGNTEAFF. In DNA form, the CDR3 reads TGTGCCAGCAGCTTAGTCATAGCGGGAGGAGGGAACACTGAAGCTTTCTTT.

This clone has just one count. An end of the junction differs from the germline gene, which may be a read error. This chain joins TRBV28 and TRBJ2-4, with 11 bases identical to TRBD1. The CDR3 consists of 15 residues. CDR1 MDHEN and CDR2 SYDVKM come from the germline V gene. CDR3 DNA sequence: TGTGCCAGCAGTTTACACTCCGGGACAGGGGGAAGGTTGCACTTC. As protein: CASSLHSGTGGRLHF.

The chain has TRBV6-5 and TRBJ1-1; tentative D call: TRBD1 (5 bases). Germline V gene lookup returns CDR1 MNHEY and CDR2 SVGAGI. The CDR3 covers 15 residues. V was cut by 6 bases and J by 1 base, with 15 bases left in between. The CDR3 is CASRPTQDGNTEAFF. CDR3 bases: TGTGCCAGCAGACCTACACAGGATGGGAACACTGAAGCTTTCTTT.

This chain links TRBV7-9 with TRBJ2-7, with 8 bases matching TRBD2. The CDR3 covers 14 residues. CDR1 is SEHNR and CDR2 is FQNEAQ in the germline V gene (reference sequence). With 5 bases clipped from V and 3 bases from J, the junction kept 6 bases outside the gene matches. This chain's CDR3 is CASSQSGGIYEQYF. CDR3 DNA: TGTGCCAGCAGCCAAAGCGGGGGAATCTACGAGCAGTACTTC.

The chain recombines TRBV5-1 with TRBJ1-4; perhaps TRBD1 as D (5 bases). V dropped 3 bases and J dropped 0 bases, with 12 bases sitting between them. The germline gives CDR1 SGHRS, CDR2 YFSETQ. The CDR3 runs 16 residues. CDR3 loop: CASSYSGAATNEKLFF. The DNA for the CDR3 is TGCGCCAGCAGCTATTCCGGGGCCGCAACTAATGAAAAACTGTTTTTT.

V gene TRBV7-9 combines with J gene TRBJ1-2; maybe TRBD1 (6 bases). CDR1 is SEHNR and CDR2 is FQNEAQ in the germline V gene (reference sequence). Trimming left V 5 bases short and J 2 bases short, with 12 bases between. The length of the CDR3 is 14 residues. In DNA, the CDR3 is TGTGCCAGCAGCCATAGGACAGTAAACTATGGCTACACCTTC. This codes for CASSHRTVNYGYTF.

The CDR3: CATSDAAGGNEQFF. The CDR3 bases are TGTGCCACCAGTGATGCGGCAGGGGGCAATGAGCAGTTCTTC. The gene calls are TRBV24-1 and TRBJ2-1, with 7 positions matching TRBD1. This CDR3 has 14 residues. Trimming at V came to 3 bases and at J to 6 bases, leaving 4 bases not matched to a gene. The germline CDR1 and CDR2 sequences are KGHDR and SFDVKD.

The V call is TRBV27, the J call TRBJ2-1, with 9 bases matching TRBD1. V gave up 5 bases and J gave up 4 bases; unmatched junction bases: 12. The V gene's germline CDR1 is MNHEY and CDR2 SMNVEV (reference sequence). The CDR3 has 17 residues. This chain's CDR3 is CASSPVGRGQGYNEQFF. DNA of the CDR3: TGTGCCAGCAGTCCCGTAGGTAGGGGACAGGGATACAATGAGCAGTTCTTC.

V and J are TRBV5-1 and TRBJ1-6; 11 bases are a match to TRBD1. Germline values: CDR1 SGHRS, CDR2 YFSETQ. J lost 5 bases, V lost 8 bases, and 9 bases had no gene match. The CDR3 length is 16 residues. CDR3 nucleotides: TGCGCCAGTCGATGGACAGGGGGCTTTGATAATTCACCCCTCCACTTT. This encodes CASRWTGGFDNSPLHF.